This T cell receptor (beta chain) was documented in a study of cytomegalovirus exposure and HLA in healthy donors. This clone has just one count. The PCR contained 60 Vbeta and 13 Jbeta primers. Repertoires were generated with immunoSEQ multiplex PCR, while TCRdb's copy carries only in-frame clones and drops some. The data hold approximately 97,000 clones, with about four fifths observed a single time. The length of the CDR3 is 13 residues. The germline CDR1 and CDR2 sequences are MNHEY and SVGAGI. Trimming left V 6 bases short and J 0 bases short, with 8 bases between. This sequence joins TRBV6-5 and TRBJ1-1, with D possibly TRBD1 on 6 matching bases. This clonotype was sampled from a middle-aged man in good health and CMV-seropositive. Sequences were obtained from PBMCs. For the CDR3, the DNA is TGTGCCAGCAGGGACAGACTGAACACTGAAGCTTTCTTT. Amino acid sequence: CASRDRLNTEAFF.